This T cell receptor (beta chain) originates from a study of graft-versus-host responses after intestinal transplantation. Turning to this clone: The antigen remains undetermined.

Study-level points and caveats: Early post-transplant HvG declines tracked with peak circulating GvH clone levels.

Clones were sequenced by immunoSEQ multiplex PCR, and TCRdb holds only the in-frame ones, with some missing. The sample lists tens of thousands of clones; approximately 94% were seen once. The material sequenced was PBMCs, taken around 330 days after intestinal transplant. The receptor was isolated from a human patient who received an intestinal transplant, so some T cells may come from the graft donor.

Written as DNA, the CDR3 is TGTGCCAGCAGCGCCTCGACAGGGTCGACCAAAAACATTCAGTACTTC. This sequence encodes CASSASTGSTKNIQYF. The J gene is TRBJ2-4, the V gene TRBV9, with 7 bases that match TRBD1. The CDR3 has 16 residues. J lost 2 bases, V lost 3 bases, and 8 bases had no gene match. Per germline, CDR1 SGDLS and CDR2 YYNGEE.